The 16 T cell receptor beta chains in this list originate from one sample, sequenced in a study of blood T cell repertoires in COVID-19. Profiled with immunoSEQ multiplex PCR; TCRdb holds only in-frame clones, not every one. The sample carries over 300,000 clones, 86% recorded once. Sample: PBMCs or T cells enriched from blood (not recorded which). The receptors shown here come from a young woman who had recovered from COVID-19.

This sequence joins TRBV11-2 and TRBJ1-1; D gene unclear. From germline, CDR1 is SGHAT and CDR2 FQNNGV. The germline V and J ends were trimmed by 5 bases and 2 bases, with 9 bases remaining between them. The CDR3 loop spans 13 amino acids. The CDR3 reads CASSKHQNTEAFF. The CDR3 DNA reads TGTGCCAGCAGCAAACACCAAAACACTGAAGCTTTCTTT.

CDR3 sequence (DNA): TGTGCCAGCAGTTTAGAATTGGGCACTAGAGCGGGGACAACAGATACGCAGTATTTT. Translation gives CASSLELGTRAGTTDTQYF. This chain joins TRBV28 and TRBJ2-3; possibly TRBD2 for D (7 bases). Germline CDR1 reads MDHEN; CDR2 reads SYDVKM. CDR3 length: 19 residues. V was pared by 2 bases and J by 3 bases, with 24 bases between. Looking up the rest from reference TRBV28 and TRBJ2-3 gives the full variable domain: DVKVTQSSRYLVKRTGEKVFLECVQDMDHENMFWYRQDPGLGLRLIYFSYDVKMKEKGDIPEGYSVSREKKERFSLILESASTNQTSMYLCASSLELGTRAGTTDTQYFGPGTRLTVL.

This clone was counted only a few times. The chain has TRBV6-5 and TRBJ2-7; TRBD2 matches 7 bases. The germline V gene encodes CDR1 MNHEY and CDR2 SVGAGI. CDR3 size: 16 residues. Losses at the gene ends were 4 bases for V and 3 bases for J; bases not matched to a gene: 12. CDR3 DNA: TGTGCCAGCAGTTCCAACGGCTATGGCGGGAGCTACGAGCAGTACTTC. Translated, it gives CASSSNGYGGSYEQYF.

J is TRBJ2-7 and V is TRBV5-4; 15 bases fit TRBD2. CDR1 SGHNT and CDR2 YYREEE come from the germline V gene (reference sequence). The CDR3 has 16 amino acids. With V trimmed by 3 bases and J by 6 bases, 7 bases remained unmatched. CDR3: CASSSGLAGGRAEQYF. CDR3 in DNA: TGTGCCAGCAGCTCGGGACTAGCGGGGGGTCGAGCCGAGCAGTACTTC.

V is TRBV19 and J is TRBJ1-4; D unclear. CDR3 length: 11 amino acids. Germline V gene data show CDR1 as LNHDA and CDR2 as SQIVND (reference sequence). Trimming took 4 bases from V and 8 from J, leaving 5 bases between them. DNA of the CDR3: TGTGCCAGTAGTACGAGAGAAAAACTGTTTTTT. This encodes CASSTREKLFF.

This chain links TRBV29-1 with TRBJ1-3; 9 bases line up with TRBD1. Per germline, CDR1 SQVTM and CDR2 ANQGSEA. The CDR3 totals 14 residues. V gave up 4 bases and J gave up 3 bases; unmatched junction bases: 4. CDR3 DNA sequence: TGCAGCGTTGGGGACAGGGTTGGTGGAAACACCATATATTTT. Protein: CSVGDRVGGNTIYF. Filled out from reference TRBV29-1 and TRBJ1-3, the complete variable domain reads SAVISQKPSRDICQRGTSLTIQCQVDSQVTMMFWYRQQPGQSLTLIATANQGSEATYESGFVIDKFPISRPNLTFSTLTVSNMSPEDSSIYLCSVGDRVGGNTIYFGEGSWLTVV.

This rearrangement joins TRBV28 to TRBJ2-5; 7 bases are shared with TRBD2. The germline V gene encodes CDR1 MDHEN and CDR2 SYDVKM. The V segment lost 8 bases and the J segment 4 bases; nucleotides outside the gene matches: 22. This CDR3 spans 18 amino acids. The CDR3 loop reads CASQPVALAGDPGETQYF. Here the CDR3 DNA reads TGTGCCAGCCAGCCGGTAGCTTTAGCGGGCGACCCGGGAGAGACCCAGTACTTC.

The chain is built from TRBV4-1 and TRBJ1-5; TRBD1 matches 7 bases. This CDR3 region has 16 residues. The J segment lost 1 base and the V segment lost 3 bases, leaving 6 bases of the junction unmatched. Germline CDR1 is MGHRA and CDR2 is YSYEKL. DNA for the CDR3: TGCGCCAGCAGCCATCAACAGGGACAGAGCAATCAGCCCCAGCATTTT. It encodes CASSHQQGQSNQPQHF.

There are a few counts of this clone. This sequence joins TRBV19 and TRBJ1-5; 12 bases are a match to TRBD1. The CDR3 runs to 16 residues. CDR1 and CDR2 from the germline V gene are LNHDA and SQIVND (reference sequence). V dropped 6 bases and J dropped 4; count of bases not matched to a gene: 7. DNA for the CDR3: TGTGCCAGTAGGGCCGTGGGACAGGGGGCGAATCAGCCCCAGCATTTT. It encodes CASRAVGQGANQPQHF.

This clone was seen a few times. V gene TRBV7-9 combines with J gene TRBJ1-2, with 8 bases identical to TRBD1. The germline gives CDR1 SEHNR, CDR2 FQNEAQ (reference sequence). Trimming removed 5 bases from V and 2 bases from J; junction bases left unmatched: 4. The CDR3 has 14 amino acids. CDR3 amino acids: CASSPAGGNYGYTF. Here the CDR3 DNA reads TGTGCCAGCAGCCCTGCAGGGGGCAACTATGGCTACACCTTC.

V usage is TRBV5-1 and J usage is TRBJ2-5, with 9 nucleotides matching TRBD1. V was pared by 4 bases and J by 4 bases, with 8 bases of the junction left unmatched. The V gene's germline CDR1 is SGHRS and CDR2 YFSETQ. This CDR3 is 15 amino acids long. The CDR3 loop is CASSPMVTGGETQYF. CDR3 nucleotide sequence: TGCGCCAGCAGCCCTATGGTGACAGGGGGAGAGACCCAGTACTTC.

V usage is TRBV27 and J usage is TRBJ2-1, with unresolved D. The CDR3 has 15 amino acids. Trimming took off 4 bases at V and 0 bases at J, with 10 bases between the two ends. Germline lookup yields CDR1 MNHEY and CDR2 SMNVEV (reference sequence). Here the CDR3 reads CASSYAPSSYNEQFF. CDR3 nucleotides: TGTGCCAGCAGTTATGCGCCTAGCTCCTACAATGAGCAGTTCTTC.

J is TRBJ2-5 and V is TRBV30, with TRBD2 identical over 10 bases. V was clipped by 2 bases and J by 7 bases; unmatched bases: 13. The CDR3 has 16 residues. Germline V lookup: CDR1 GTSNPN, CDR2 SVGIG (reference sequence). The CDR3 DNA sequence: TGTGCCTGGAGTTACGCAAGCGGGGGGGCCCTAGGGACCCAGTACTTC. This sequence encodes CAWSYASGGALGTQYF.

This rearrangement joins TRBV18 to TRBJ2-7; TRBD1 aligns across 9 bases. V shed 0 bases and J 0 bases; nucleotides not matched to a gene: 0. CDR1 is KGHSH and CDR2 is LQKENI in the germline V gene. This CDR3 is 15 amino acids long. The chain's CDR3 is CASSPPDRGSYEQYF. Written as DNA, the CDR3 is TGTGCCAGCTCACCACCGGACAGGGGCTCCTACGAGCAGTACTTC.

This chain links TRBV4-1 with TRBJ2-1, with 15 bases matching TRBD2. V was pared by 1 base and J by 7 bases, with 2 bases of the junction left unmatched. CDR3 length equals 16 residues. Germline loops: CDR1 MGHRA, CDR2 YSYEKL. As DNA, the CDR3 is TGCGCCAGCAGCCAAGCCGGGACTAGCGGGAGGAATGAGCAGTTCTTC. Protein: CASSQAGTSGRNEQFF.

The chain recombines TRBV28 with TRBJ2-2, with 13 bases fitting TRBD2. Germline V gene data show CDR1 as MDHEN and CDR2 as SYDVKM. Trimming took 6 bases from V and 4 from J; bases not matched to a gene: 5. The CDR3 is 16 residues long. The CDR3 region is CASRTGTSGVTGELFF. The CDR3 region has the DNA TGTGCCAGCAGAACCGGGACTAGCGGGGTCACCGGGGAGCTGTTTTTT. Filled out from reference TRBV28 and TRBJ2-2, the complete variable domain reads DVKVTQSSRYLVKRTGEKVFLECVQDMDHENMFWYRQDPGLGLRLIYFSYDVKMKEKGDIPEGYSVSREKKERFSLILESASTNQTSMYLCASRTGTSGVTGELFFGEGSRLTVL.